This entry concerns a single T cell receptor beta chain. Participants spanned ages 18 to 89 years and resided in 20 to 25 US areas. Cohort placement rested on clinical history that participants reported themselves. Germline V lookup: CDR1 GTSNPN, CDR2 SVGIG (reference sequence). The V and J ends lost 2 bases and 3 bases respectively, with 11 bases between them. The CDR3 totals 13 residues. The data originate from a study of blood T cell repertoires in COVID-19. Study in general: Nucleic acid was either cDNA or gDNA, and it came from T cells, B-cell-depleted T cells, or PBMCs.

This table comes from immunoSEQ multiplex PCR, and its TCRdb copy is limited to in-frame clones, with some not included. The data hold about 82,000 clones, with roughly 91% observed a single time. The rearrangement links TRBV30 to TRBJ2-7, with D maybe TRBD1 (5 bases). The sequenced sample consisted of PBMCs or T cells enriched from blood (not recorded which). The TCR comes from a woman in her forties or fifties with acute COVID-19. CDR3 in amino acids: CAWSPDMFYEQYF. The DNA of the CDR3 is TGTGCCTGGAGTCCGGACATGTTCTACGAGCAGTACTTC.